This T cell receptor beta chain was observed in a study of cytomegalovirus exposure and HLA in healthy donors. Study findings and constraints: An observed cluster of highly shared sequence variants was recorded as a likely sequencing artifact. Reportedly, cytomegalovirus status was diagnosed with high sensitivity and specificity.

V was clipped by 0 bases and J by 11 bases, with 8 bases between them. Germline CDR1 reads SGHAT; CDR2 reads FQNNGV. This CDR3 spans 12 amino acids. The PCR was carried out with 60 Vbeta primers and 13 Jbeta primers. Sequenced by immunoSEQ multiplex PCR; TCRdb stores in-frame clones only, minus some. The top ten clones hold 0.31% of a sample with about 200,000 clones, 75% to 90% of them seen once. About this clone itself: Its antigen remains unknown.

The chain is built from TRBV11-2 and TRBJ1-5; no firm D call. The clonotype comes from a woman in her thirties in good health and CMV-seronegative. Sequenced sample: PBMCs. CDR3 protein: CASSLEGVSQHF. CDR3 DNA: TGTGCCAGCAGCTTAGAGGGCGTGTCCCAGCATTTT.